This TCR beta chain was sequenced during a study of T-cell memory formation after mild COVID-19. TCRdb re-called the 5' RACE reads through MiXCR, storing one row per CDR3 protein. The sample includes just under 50,000 distinct CDR3 sequences, approximately 12% of them seen just once. In regard to this clonotype: The antigen remains undetermined.

Germline V gene lookup returns CDR1 LGHNA and CDR2 YNFKEQ. V lost 0 bases and J 8 bases, leaving 10 bases between the germline ends. The CDR3 is made up of 13 amino acids. Findings of the study overall: Balance between CD4 and CD8 was seen in clones contracting day 15 to 85, and a CD4+ lean was seen in later expanders. Chiefly within CM and EM were the contracting CD4+ clones; CD8+ ones were within EMRA.

The gene calls are TRBV4-2 and TRBJ1-2, with D possibly TRBD1 on 5 matching bases. What was sequenced was PBMCs or a T cell subset sorted from them (not recorded which). This receptor was obtained from a man younger than 35 who had mild COVID-19 (a few samples of this study predate the infection). Cell type and time point are not known. The DNA of the CDR3 is TGTGCCAGCAGCCAAGAACGGGGCAGAGGCTACACCTTC. Translation: CASSQERGRGYTF.